This T cell receptor beta chain is from a study of shared clonotypes between healthy human individuals. Study-level background: Donors were a couple of women and a few men aged 18 to 49. CD4 naive cells filled three plates per donor, CD4 memory three, CD8 naive two and CD8 memory one.

CDR1 and CDR2 (germline): MGHRA, YSYEKL. The CDR3 totals 14 residues. This clone was picked up one time. Germline is not matched at one junction end, which may reflect a read error. A split of CD4+ cells into CD45RA+ naive and CD45RA-negative memory subsets was performed. On sorted subsets, replicate PCRs used 150 to 250 ng DNA, or some 27,000 T cell genomes. TCRdb's table, derived via immunoSEQ multiplex PCR, lists solely in-frame clones and lacks some. The repertoire holds roughly 2.5 million clones, with more than 80% as singletons. Sequencing input: naive CD4+ T cells sorted from blood. The subset here: CD45RA+ positively selected. The V and J genes are TRBV4-1 and TRBJ2-7; D not resolved. The TCR originated in a man between 18 and 35 years old in good health. In nucleotides, the CDR3 is TGCGCCAGCAGCCAATCCGCCCTATCCTACGAGCAGTGCTTC. Amino acids: CASSQSALSYEQCF.